The 11 T cell receptor beta chains in this list originate from one sample, sequenced in a study of T cells after yellow fever vaccination (dated by TCRdb to 2018 to 2020). The sample's treatment or condition label is to be understood as: live attenuated yellow fever vaccine strain. Library preparation employed 5' RACE. Data came from an Illumina HiSeq 2500. TCRdb redid the processing of the public reads, applying fastp at Q25 and MiXCR, and retained in-frame beta chains. CDR3 protein duplicates are merged, each entry listing the most common genes and DNA. The sample table shows hundreds of thousands of distinct CDR3 sequences, and 17% are seen once. 17% of the sample belongs to the ten largest clones. Specimen: PBMCs, collected around 5 days after the first yellow fever vaccination. These receptors were taken from a man aged 18 to 29 who received the YFV17D yellow fever vaccine.

The rearrangement joins TRBV2 to TRBJ2-1; D possibly matches TRBD1 or TRBD2 (5 bases each). V lost 10 bases and J 8 bases, leaving 18 bases between the germline ends. The CDR3 totals 13 residues. The germline CDR1 and CDR2 sequences are SNHLY and FYNNEI. CDR3 sequence reads: CATKGDRTDEQFF. DNA for the CDR3: TGTGCCACCAAAGGGGACCGAACGGATGAGCAGTTCTTC.

This clonotype has just a few counts. The V gene is TRBV4-1, the J gene TRBJ1-6; a possible D gene is TRBD1 (5 bases). With 2 bases removed from V and 8 bases from J, the gap between germline ends came to 13 bases. The CDR3 extends over 15 amino acids. CDR1 and CDR2 from the germline V gene are MGHRA and YSYEKL. CDR3 sequence: CASSQITGLYSPLHF. The CDR3 bases are TGCGCCAGCAGCCAAATAACAGGACTATATTCACCCCTCCACTTT.

This clonotype showed up just a few times. J is TRBJ2-3 and V is TRBV2; 8 nucleotides agree with TRBD2. CDR3 length equals 14 residues. V lost 3 bases to trimming and J lost 6 bases; unmatched junction nucleotides: 5. Germline assignment: CDR1 SNHLY and CDR2 FYNNEI. The CDR3 loop reads CASSERGEVDTQYF. CDR3 DNA: TGTGCCAGCAGTGAGCGGGGGGAAGTCGATACGCAGTATTTT.

V and J are TRBV6-5 and TRBJ2-5; no clear D gene. CDR3 length: 14 amino acids. V was clipped by 0 bases and J by 1 base, with 6 bases between them. Germline loops: CDR1 MNHEY, CDR2 SVGAGI. CDR3 protein: CASSYSNSQETQYF. The CDR3, as DNA: TGTGCCAGCAGTTACTCGAACAGCCAAGAGACCCAGTACTTC.

This clonotype was observed a few times. The chain employs TRBV5-1 and TRBJ2-5, with a possible D match to TRBD1 (6 bases). The ends were cut back, 3 bases at V and 2 bases at J, with 11 bases in the middle. The CDR3 is 14 residues long. Germline V gives CDR1 SGHRS, CDR2 YFSETQ. CDR3 in DNA: TGCGCCAGCAGCTGGGGACAACTACAAGAGACCCAGTACTTC. Translating gives CASSWGQLQETQYF.

The V call is TRBV3-1, the J call TRBJ2-1, with 7 bases identical to TRBD2. V was pared by 4 bases and J by 5 bases, with 11 bases of the junction left unmatched. Germline V CDR1 and CDR2: LGHDT, YNNKEL (reference sequence). The CDR3 is made up of 16 amino acids. CDR3 sequence (DNA): TGTGCCAGCAGCCCCCGACCGTTAGCGGGTCACAATGAGCAGTTCTTC. Translation gives CASSPRPLAGHNEQFF.

V gene TRBV7-9 combines with J gene TRBJ2-7; D is unclear. CDR3 size: 15 residues. The germline gives CDR1 SEHNR, CDR2 FQNEAQ (reference sequence). V was clipped by 1 base and J by 5 bases, with 15 bases between them. The CDR3 nucleotides read TGTGCCAGCAGCTTAGTATCGTTGATCACCCACGAGCAGTACTTC. This encodes CASSLVSLITHEQYF.

This clonotype was counted at least ten times. The chain is built from TRBV5-5 and TRBJ2-2; the D gene is possibly TRBD1 (5 bases). CDR1 and CDR2 from the germline V gene are SGHKS and YYEKEE (reference sequence). The length of the CDR3 is 14 residues. Trimming took 3 bases from V and 4 from J, leaving 10 bases between them. The CDR3 loop reads CASSSRQITGELFF. The DNA for the CDR3 is TGTGCCAGCAGCTCCCGACAGATCACCGGGGAGCTGTTTTTT.

The table lists this clonotype with a few counts. The chain uses TRBV6-5 and TRBJ1-1; D is perhaps TRBD1 (5 bases). V was pared by 2 bases and J by 13 bases, with 11 bases between. The CDR3 loop spans 11 amino acids. Germline V gives CDR1 MNHEY, CDR2 SVGAGI. The DNA of the CDR3 is TGTGCCAGCAGTTACGGGGGAGAGGGTTTCTTT. It translates to CASSYGGEGFF.

This chain links TRBV11-2 with TRBJ2-3, with D unresolved. The germline V gene encodes CDR1 SGHAT and CDR2 FQNNGV. Trimming pared 5 bases from V and 6 bases from J, leaving 15 bases between. The CDR3 has 14 residues. The CDR3 spells CASSLRKIDDTQYF. The DNA of the CDR3 is TGTGCCAGCAGCCTACGCAAGATCGACGATACGCAGTATTTT.

The gene calls are TRBV9 and TRBJ2-7; D call uncertain. Germline V gene sequence: CDR1 SGDLS, CDR2 YYNGEE. There are 16 residues in the CDR3. Trimming cost V 3 bases and J 0 bases, with 16 bases left between them. The CDR3 nucleotides read TGTGCCAGCAGCGAAGCAAGGTTTAGGCCCTCCTACGAGCAGTACGTC. Translating it yields CASSEARFRPSYEQYV.